The sequence of this TCR beta chain was determined in a study of blood T cell repertoires in COVID-19. Study details: The study drew acute and convalescent COVID-19 samples from the United States, Italy and Spain. In each case, the material was cDNA or gDNA derived from T cells, B-cell-depleted T cells, or PBMCs.

The V and J ends lost 6 bases and 4 bases respectively, with 4 bases between them. The CDR3 loop spans 11 amino acids. Germline CDR1 MDHEN, CDR2 SYDVKM. In the authors' workflow: Reference gene primer amplification in the assay estimated nucleated cell counts. Clones were read by immunoSEQ multiplex PCR, and TCRdb kept only the in-frame ones, dropping some. The V and J calls and clone size are taken from that table; D and trimming were inferred from the DNA. The table records about 66,000 clones, about nine tenths of them present only once. Sequenced: peripheral blood. This clonotype was sampled from a woman aged 70-85 years with acute or convalescent COVID-19. The V call is TRBV28, the J call TRBJ2-1, with D unclear. The CDR3: CASRHYNEQFF. As DNA, the CDR3 is TGTGCCAGCAGACATTACAATGAGCAGTTCTTC.